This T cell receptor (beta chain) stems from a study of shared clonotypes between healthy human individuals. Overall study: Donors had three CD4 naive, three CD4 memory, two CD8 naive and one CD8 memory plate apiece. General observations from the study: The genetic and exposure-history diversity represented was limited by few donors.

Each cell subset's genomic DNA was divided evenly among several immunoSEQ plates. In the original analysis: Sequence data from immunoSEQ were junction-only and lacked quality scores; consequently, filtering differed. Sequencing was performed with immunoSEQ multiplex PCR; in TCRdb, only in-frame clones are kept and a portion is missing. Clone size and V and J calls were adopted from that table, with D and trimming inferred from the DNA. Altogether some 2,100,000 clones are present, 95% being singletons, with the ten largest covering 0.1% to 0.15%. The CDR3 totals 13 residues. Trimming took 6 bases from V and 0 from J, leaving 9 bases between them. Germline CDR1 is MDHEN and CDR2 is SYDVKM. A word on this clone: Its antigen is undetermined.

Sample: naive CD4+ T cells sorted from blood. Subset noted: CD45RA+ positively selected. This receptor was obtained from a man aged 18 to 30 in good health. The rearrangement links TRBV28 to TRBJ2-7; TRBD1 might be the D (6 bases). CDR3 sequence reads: CASRGTPSYEQYF. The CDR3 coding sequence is TGTGCCAGCAGAGGGACACCCTCCTACGAGCAGTACTTC.